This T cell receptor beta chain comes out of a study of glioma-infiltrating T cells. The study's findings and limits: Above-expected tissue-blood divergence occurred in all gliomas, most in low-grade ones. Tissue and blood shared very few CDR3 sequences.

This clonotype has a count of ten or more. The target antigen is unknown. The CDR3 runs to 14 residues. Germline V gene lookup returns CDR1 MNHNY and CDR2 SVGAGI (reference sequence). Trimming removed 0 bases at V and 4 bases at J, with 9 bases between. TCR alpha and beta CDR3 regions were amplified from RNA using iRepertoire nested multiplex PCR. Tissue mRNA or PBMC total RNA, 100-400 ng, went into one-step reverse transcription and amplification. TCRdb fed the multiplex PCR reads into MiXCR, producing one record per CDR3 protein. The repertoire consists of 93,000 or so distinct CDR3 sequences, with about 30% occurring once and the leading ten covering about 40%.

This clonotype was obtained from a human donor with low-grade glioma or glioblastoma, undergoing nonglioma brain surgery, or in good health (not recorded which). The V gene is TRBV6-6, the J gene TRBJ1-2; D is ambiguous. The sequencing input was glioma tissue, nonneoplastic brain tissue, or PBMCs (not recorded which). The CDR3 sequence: CASSYSDTSYGYTF. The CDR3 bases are TGTGCCAGCAGTTACTCGGATACGAGCTATGGCTACACCTTC.